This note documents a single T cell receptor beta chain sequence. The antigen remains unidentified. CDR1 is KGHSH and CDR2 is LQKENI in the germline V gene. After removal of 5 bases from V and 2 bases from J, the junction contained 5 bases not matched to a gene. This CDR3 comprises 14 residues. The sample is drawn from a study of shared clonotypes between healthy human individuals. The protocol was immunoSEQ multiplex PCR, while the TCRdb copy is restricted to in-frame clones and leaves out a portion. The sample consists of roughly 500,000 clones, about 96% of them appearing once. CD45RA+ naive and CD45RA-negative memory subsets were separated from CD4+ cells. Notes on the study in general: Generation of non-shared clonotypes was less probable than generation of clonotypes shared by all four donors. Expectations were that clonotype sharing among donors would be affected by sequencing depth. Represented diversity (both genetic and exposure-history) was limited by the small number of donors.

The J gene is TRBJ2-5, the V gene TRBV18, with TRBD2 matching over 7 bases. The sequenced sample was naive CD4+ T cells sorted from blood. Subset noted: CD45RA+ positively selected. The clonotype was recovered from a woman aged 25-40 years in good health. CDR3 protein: CASSWSGEQETQYF. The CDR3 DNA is TGTGCCAGCTCATGGAGCGGGGAGCAAGAGACCCAGTACTTC. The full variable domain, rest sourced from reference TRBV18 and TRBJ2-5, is NAGVMQNPRHLVRRRGQEARLRCSPMKGHSHVYWYRQLPEEGLKFMVYLQKENIIDESGMPKERFSAEFPKEGPSILRIQQVVRGDSAAYFCASSWSGEQETQYFGPGTRLLVL.